This TCR beta chain comes out of a study of beta chain features in type 1 diabetes. Study summary: All of the samples together had some 99 million sorted cells examined. Study-wide findings and caveats: Patients with type 1 diabetes carried fewer insertions and had more deletions at their VDJ junctions. A greater similarity of naive, central memory and Treg TCRB repertoires was seen among patients than among healthy donors.

Worth noting for this clone: The target antigen is unknown.

Purity (above 95%) was reached by all sorted populations. Investigators reverse transcribed all isolated RNA, so they sequenced expressed TCRB transcripts. Clones were read by immunoSEQ multiplex PCR, and TCRdb kept only the in-frame ones, dropping some. The repertoire holds 300,000 to 400,000 clones, with roughly 8% as singletons. This CDR3 region has 14 residues. The germline gives CDR1 MNHEY, CDR2 SVGAGI. Trimming cost V 1 base and J 3 bases, with 7 bases left between them. The sequence was obtained from a woman between 18 and 29 years old in good health. The rearrangement joins TRBV6-5 to TRBJ2-4, with D tentatively TRBD1 (6 bases). Material for sequencing was central memory CD4+ T cells from blood. DNA of the CDR3: TGTGCCAGCAGTTACTACAGGGTCAAAAACATTCAGTACTTC. Translation: CASSYYRVKNIQYF.